A selection of T cell receptor beta chains follows, all from one sample in a study of cytomegalovirus exposure and HLA in healthy donors. Method: immunoSEQ multiplex PCR; TCRdb's copy keeps in-frame clones and lacks some. The sample carries approximately 82,000 clones, 90% to 95% recorded once. Sequencing input: PBMCs. The receptor set was obtained from a woman between 18 and 29 years old in good health and CMV-seronegative. Each CDR3 is given with its conserved first and last residue. D genes are given only for firm matches.

V	D	J	DNA	CDR3
TRBV4-3	TRBD2	TRBJ2-1	TGCGCCAGCAGCTTGGGGACTAGCGAGGACAATGAGCAGTTCTTC	CASSLGTSEDNEQFF
TRBV4-1	TRBD2	TRBJ2-1	TGCGCCAGCAGCCAAGGAGAAAGGACTAGCGGTGCAGGAGAGCAGTTCTTC	CASSQGERTSGAGEQFF
TRBV28	TRBD1	TRBJ1-1	TGTGCCAGCAGCCCCCTGGACAGGGATCACACTGAAGCTTTCTTT	CASSPLDRDHTEAFF
TRBV7-6	TRBD2	TRBJ2-7	TGTGCCAGCAGCCCGGGGACTAGCGCCTCCTACGAGCAGTACTTC	CASSPGTSASYEQYF
TRBV19	TRBD1	TRBJ1-3	TGTGCCAGTAGTTTCACCGGAGGGGGCCCTGGAAACACCATATATTTT	CASSFTGGGPGNTIYF
TRBV2	TRBD1	TRBJ1-2	TGTGCCAGCACACTGAGACCGGGACAGGGGGCCCCCGGCAATGGCTACACCTTC	CASTLRPGQGAPGNGYTF
TRBV19	NA	TRBJ1-5	TGTGCCAGTAGTATAATCGCGAATCAGCCCCAGCATTTT	CASSIIANQPQHF
TRBV5-1	TRBD2	TRBJ2-7	TGCGCCAGCAGCCTAATCGGGACTAGCGGCTACGAGCAGTACTTC	CASSLIGTSGYEQYF
TRBV5-1	TRBD1	TRBJ1-1	TGCGCCAGCAGCTTGGCCCCAGGGGGCACTGAAGCTTTCTTT	CASSLAPGGTEAFF
TRBV19	NA	TRBJ2-2	TGTGCCAGTAGTCGAGGAGTGAGGACCGGGGAGCTGTTTTTT	CASSRGVRTGELFF
TRBV7-2	TRBD2	TRBJ2-3	TGTGCCAGCAGCCCCCGACTAGCGGGGGGGCGAGGTACGCAGTATTTT	CASSPRLAGGRGTQYF
TRBV19	NA	TRBJ2-1	TGTGCCATCCAAATCTCCTACAATGAGCAGTTCTTC	CAIQISYNEQFF
TRBV5-5	NA	TRBJ2-4	TGTGCCAGCAGCTTCCGCAGGGCTGCATCCATTCAGTACTTC	CASSFRRAASIQYF
TRBV4-3	TRBD2	TRBJ2-7	TGCGCCAGCAGCCAAGAGGATGGGGTGGGACTAGCGGACTGGGAGCAGTACTTC	CASSQEDGVGLADWEQYF
TRBV9	TRBD1	TRBJ1-4	TGTGCCAGCAGCGTAGCAGGGACAGGGAATGAAAAACTGTTTTTT	CASSVAGTGNEKLFF
TRBV14	NA	TRBJ2-2	TGTGCCAGCAGCCAAGAACAGAACACCGGGGAGCTGTTTTTT	CASSQEQNTGELFF
TRBV18	TRBD1	TRBJ2-6	TGTGCCAGCTCACCAAAGGGGGCCAACTCTGGGGCCAACGTCCTGACTTTC	CASSPKGANSGANVLTF